Presented here are 24 T cell receptor beta chains from one specimen sequenced in a study of T cells expressing NK-cell markers. TCRdb re-called the 5' RACE reads and catalogs CDR3 proteins one per entry, DNA excluded. Recorded for this sample: around 280,000 distinct CDR3 sequences. The sample taken for sequencing was blood T cells: a sorted CD56 or NKG2C T cell subset, CD4+ or CD8+ T cells, or bulk PBMC T cells (not recorded which). These receptors originate from a man aged 18 to 30 in good health.

The chain recombines TRBV21-1 with TRBJ2-6. TRBV21-1 is an annotated pseudogene. The CDR3 has 17 amino acids. CDR3 in amino acids: CASSKPFLVSGANVLTF.

The CDR3 protein is CASSFRRYEQFF. J is TRBJ2-1 and V is TRBV12-3 or TRBV12-4. The length of the CDR3 is 12 residues.

V is TRBV10-3 and J is TRBJ2-1; the D gene TCRdb calls, TRBD2, cannot be checked with no DNA. Germline loops: CDR1 ENHRY, CDR2 SYGVKD. There are 15 residues in the CDR3. The CDR3 reads CASTESGSPYNEQFF.

The V call is TRBV18, the J call TRBJ2-2; TCRdb proposes TRBD2, but this gene call is untestable without DNA. Germline loops: CDR1 KGHSH, CDR2 LQKENI. The CDR3 length is 15 residues. CDR3 region: CASSPRQLAAGELFF.

The V and J genes are TRBV6-2 or TRBV6-3 and TRBJ2-1; as DNA is missing, the TRBD2 call by TCRdb cannot be tested. Per the germline V gene, CDR1 is MNHEY and CDR2 is SVGEGT. The CDR3 length is 15 residues. CDR3 protein: CASSSGLAGVYEQFF.

The V call is TRBV7-9, the J call TRBJ1-5. Germline lookup yields CDR1 SEHNR and CDR2 FQNEAQ (reference sequence). The CDR3 has 12 residues. The CDR3 sequence is CASSSFSHFQHF.

The chain joins TRBV24-1 to TRBJ1-5. The CDR3 contains 14 residues. Germline values: CDR1 KGHDR, CDR2 SFDVKD. Here the CDR3 reads CATSDLQWEQPQHF.

The V gene is TRBV25-1, the J gene TRBJ2-2. The CDR3 is made up of 14 amino acids. Germline assignment: CDR1 MGHDK and CDR2 SYGVNS. CDR3 sequence reads: CARQRDSNTGELFF. Full variable domain (outside the CDR3, taken from reference TRBV25-1 and TRBJ2-2): EADIYQTPRYLVIGTGKKITLECSQTMGHDKMYWYQQDPGMELHLIHYSYGVNSTEKGDLSSESTVSRIRTEHFPLTLESARPSHTSQYLCARQRDSNTGELFFGEGSRLTVL.

This chain links TRBV4-2 with TRBJ2-2; the TRBD2 assignment by TCRdb is unverifiable without DNA. The CDR3 has 15 amino acids. CDR1 LGHNA and CDR2 YNFKEQ come from the germline V gene. The CDR3 sequence is CASSQAPGLAGELFF.

The genes are TRBV11-2 and TRBJ2-1; TCRdb's D call, TRBD2, is unchecked because there is no DNA. The germline V gene encodes CDR1 SGHAT and CDR2 FQNNGV. The CDR3 totals 13 residues. Here the CDR3 reads CASSLGTRHEQFF.

V and J are TRBV7-8 and TRBJ1-2; as DNA is missing, the TRBD1 call by TCRdb cannot be tested. The germline gives CDR1 SGHVS, CDR2 FQNEAQ. The CDR3 has 14 amino acids. The CDR3 region is CASSLDHRNYGYTF.

The V gene is TRBV12-3 or TRBV12-4, the J gene TRBJ2-1. CDR3 length: 11 amino acids. The CDR3: CASSQEDEQFF.

The J gene is TRBJ1-6, the V gene TRBV27; lacking DNA, the TRBD1 call made by TCRdb goes unchecked. Germline CDR1 is MNHEY and CDR2 is SMNVEV (reference sequence). This CDR3 is built from 16 residues. CDR3 protein: CASSLSGQGVGSPLHF.

This chain's CDR3 is CASRTLAGMDPPGELFF. The V gene is TRBV12-3 or TRBV12-4, the J gene TRBJ2-2; TCRdb's assignment of TRBD2 cannot be checked, as there is no DNA. This CDR3 comprises 17 residues.

The chain carries TRBV6-2 or TRBV6-3 and TRBJ2-2; the TCRdb D gene call, TRBD2, has no DNA to confirm it. In germline, CDR1 is MNHEY, CDR2 SVGEGT. CDR3 length equals 17 residues. The CDR3 region is CASTKEAGGMNTGELFF.

The chain links TRBV10-3 to TRBJ2-7; TCRdb selects TRBD1, and the lack of DNA leaves this call unchecked. Germline CDR1 reads ENHRY; CDR2 reads SYGVKD. The CDR3 runs 13 residues. CDR3: CAIRDRVGAEQYF.

The genes are TRBV7-2 and TRBJ2-7; TCRdb lists TRBD2, though no DNA is available to test this call. The CDR3 runs to 17 residues. CDR1 SGHTA and CDR2 FQGNSA come from the germline V gene. The CDR3 sequence is CASSLASSGSDHYEQYF.

The chain joins TRBV10-3 to TRBJ2-3. Germline V lookup: CDR1 ENHRY, CDR2 SYGVKD. The CDR3 length is 13 residues. CDR3 sequence: CATETASTDTQYF.

V gene TRBV12-3 or TRBV12-4 combines with J gene TRBJ2-7; the TRBD1 assignment by TCRdb is unverifiable without DNA. The CDR3 runs to 15 residues. The CDR3 loop is CASTPRGDGSYEQYF.

The chain couples TRBV25-1 to TRBJ1-5. Germline assignment: CDR1 MGHDK and CDR2 SYGVNS. CDR3 length: 12 amino acids. The CDR3 sequence is CASSVGNQPQHF.

The chain couples TRBV28 to TRBJ2-5; the TRBD2 assignment by TCRdb is unverifiable without DNA. From germline, CDR1 is MDHEN and CDR2 SYDVKM. The CDR3 loop spans 15 amino acids. The CDR3 sequence is CASSLGASGSGAQYF.

The chain recombines TRBV7-6 with TRBJ2-1; TCRdb gives TRBD2 as the D gene, but with no DNA this cannot be confirmed. Germline assignment: CDR1 SGHVS and CDR2 FNYEAQ. The CDR3 is made up of 13 amino acids. CDR3: CASSLLVGNEQFF.

The chain joins TRBV29-1 to TRBJ1-1; the TRBD1 assignment by TCRdb is unverifiable without DNA. CDR1 SQVTM and CDR2 ANQGSEA come from the germline V gene. The CDR3 is 11 amino acids. The CDR3 loop reads CSVVGRVVAFF.

The gene calls are TRBV5-4 and TRBJ1-1; TCRdb proposes TRBD1, but this gene call is untestable without DNA. The germline V gene has CDR1 SGHNT and CDR2 YYREEE (reference sequence). There are 15 residues in the CDR3. The CDR3 loop reads CASSFNRGWDTEAFF.